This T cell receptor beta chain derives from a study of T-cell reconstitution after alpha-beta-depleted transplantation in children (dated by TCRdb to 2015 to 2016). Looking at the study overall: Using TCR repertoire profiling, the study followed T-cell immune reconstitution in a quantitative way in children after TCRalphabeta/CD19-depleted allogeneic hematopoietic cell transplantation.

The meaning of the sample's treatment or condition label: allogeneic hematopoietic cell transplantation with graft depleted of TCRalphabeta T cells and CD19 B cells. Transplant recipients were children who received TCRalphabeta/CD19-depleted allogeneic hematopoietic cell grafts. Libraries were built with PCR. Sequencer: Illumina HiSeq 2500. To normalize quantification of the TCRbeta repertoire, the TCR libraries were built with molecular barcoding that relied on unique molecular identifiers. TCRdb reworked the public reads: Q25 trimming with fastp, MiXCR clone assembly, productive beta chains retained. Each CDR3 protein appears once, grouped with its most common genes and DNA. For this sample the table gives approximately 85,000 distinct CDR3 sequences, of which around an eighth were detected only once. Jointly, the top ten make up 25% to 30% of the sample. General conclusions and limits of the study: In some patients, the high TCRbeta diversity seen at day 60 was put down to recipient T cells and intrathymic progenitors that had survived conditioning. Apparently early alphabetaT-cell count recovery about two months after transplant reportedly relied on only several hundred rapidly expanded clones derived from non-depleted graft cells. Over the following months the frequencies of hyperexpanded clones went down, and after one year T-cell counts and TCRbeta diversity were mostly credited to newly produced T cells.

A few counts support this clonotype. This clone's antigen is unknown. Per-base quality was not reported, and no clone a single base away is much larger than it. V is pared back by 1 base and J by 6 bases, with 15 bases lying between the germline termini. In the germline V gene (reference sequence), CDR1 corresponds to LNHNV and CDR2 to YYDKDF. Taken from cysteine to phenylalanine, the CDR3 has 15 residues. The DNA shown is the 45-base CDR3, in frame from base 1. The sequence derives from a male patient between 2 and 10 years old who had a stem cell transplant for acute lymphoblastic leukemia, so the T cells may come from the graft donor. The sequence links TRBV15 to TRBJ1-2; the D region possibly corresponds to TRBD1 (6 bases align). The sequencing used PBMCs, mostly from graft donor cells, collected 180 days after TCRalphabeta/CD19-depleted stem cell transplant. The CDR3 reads CATSRGHRDLDGYTF. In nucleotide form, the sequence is TGTGCCACCAGCAGAGGTCACAGGGACCTTGATGGCTACACCTTC. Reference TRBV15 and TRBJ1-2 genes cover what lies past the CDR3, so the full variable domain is DAMVIQNPRYQVTQFGKPVTLSCSQTLNHNVMYWYQQKSSQAPKLLFHYYDKDFNNEADTPDNFQSRRPNTSFCFLDIRSPGLGDTAMYLCATSRGHRDLDGYTFGSGTRLTVV.